This T cell receptor (beta chain) is from a study of T cell changes during pregnancy in multiple sclerosis. Trimming took 1 base from V and 2 from J, leaving 15 bases between them. Germline CDR1 LNHDA, CDR2 SQIVND (reference sequence). This CDR3 has 17 residues. The table came from immunoSEQ multiplex PCR; TCRdb's copy has only in-frame clones and leaves some out. The repertoire has tens of thousands of clones, more than 75% of them found once; the top ten carry 2.5% to 3.5%. The chain links TRBV19 to TRBJ1-5, with D tentatively TRBD1 (6 bases). Sample: CD8+ T cells from peripheral blood mononuclear cells, taken before pregnancy. The source is a female donor with multiple sclerosis, enrolled in a pregnancy study. This chain's CDR3 is CASSIVTGNFGNQPQHF. The CDR3 nucleotides are TGTGCCAGTAGTATAGTAACAGGGAATTTCGGCAATCAGCCCCAGCATTTT.